A single sample gave rise to the 23 T cell receptor beta chains below, sequenced in a study of cytomegalovirus exposure and HLA in healthy donors. The PCR used 60 Vbeta and 13 Jbeta primers. Generated by immunoSEQ multiplex PCR, the TCRdb table keeps only in-frame clones and is missing some. Its listing shows 100,000 to 150,000 clones. The sequenced material came from PBMCs. The receptors stem from a man aged 18 to 30 in good health and CMV-seronegative.

The rearrangement joins TRBV9 to TRBJ1-3, with TRBD1 as a possible D gene (5 bases). Per germline, CDR1 SGDLS and CDR2 YYNGEE. V lost 3 bases and J lost 2, with 12 bases in between. The CDR3 extends over 15 amino acids. The CDR3: CASSAPAGPGNTIYF. CDR3 nucleotides: TGTGCCAGCAGCGCCCCCGCAGGGCCTGGAAACACCATATATTTT.

This chain connects TRBV7-9 to TRBJ2-5; D is ambiguous. CDR1 and CDR2 from the germline V gene are SEHNR and FQNEAQ (reference sequence). CDR3 length: 14 amino acids. V lost 1 base and J 3 bases, leaving 9 bases between the germline ends. The CDR3 protein is CASSLGHREETQYF. Here the CDR3 DNA reads TGTGCCAGCAGCTTAGGACACCGAGAAGAGACCCAGTACTTC.

The rearrangement joins TRBV27 to TRBJ2-2; the match to TRBD2 covers 10 bases. CDR1 and CDR2 (germline): MNHEY, SMNVEV (reference sequence). The junction had 2 bases not matched to a gene; V was cut back by 6 bases and J by 7 bases. The CDR3 runs 13 residues. The CDR3 protein is CASRGLAYGELFF. CDR3 DNA: TGTGCCAGCAGGGGACTAGCGTACGGGGAGCTGTTTTTT.

This chain links TRBV4-3 with TRBJ1-6, with 8 bases identical to TRBD1. J gave up 7 bases and V 4 bases, and 3 bases lay outside the gene matches. Germline-derived CDR1 and CDR2 are LGHNA and YSLEER. This CDR3 has 14 residues. The CDR3 sequence: CASSLTGGNSPLHF. CDR3 nucleotides: TGCGCCAGCAGCCTTACAGGGGGGAATTCACCCCTCCACTTT.

The gene calls are TRBV19 and TRBJ2-1, with 11 bases matching TRBD2. The CDR3 runs 16 residues. Germline loops: CDR1 LNHDA, CDR2 SQIVND (reference sequence). Trimming cost V 7 bases and J 3 bases; bases outside gene matches: 8. The CDR3 is CASTQRGTSGYNEQFF. CDR3 coding DNA: TGTGCCAGTACCCAACGTGGGACTAGCGGCTACAATGAGCAGTTCTTC. The whole variable domain, filled in from reference TRBV19 and TRBJ2-1, reads DGGITQSPKYLFRKEGQNVTLSCEQNLNHDAMYWYRQDPGQGLRLIYYSQIVNDFQKGDIAEGYSVSREKKESFPLTVTSAQKNPTAFYLCASTQRGTSGYNEQFFGPGTRLTVL.

The chain carries TRBV19 and TRBJ2-1; tentative D call: TRBD2 (5 bases). Germline V gene data show CDR1 as LNHDA and CDR2 as SQIVND (reference sequence). V lost 5 bases, J lost 8 bases, and 19 bases lay in between. The CDR3 sequence is 15 residues long. CDR3 residues: CASSPRGKGWDEQFF. As DNA, the CDR3 is TGTGCCAGTAGTCCACGAGGGAAGGGATGGGATGAGCAGTTCTTC.

Here the CDR3 DNA reads TGTGCCAGCAGCTTAATAGGAGACGCGCAGTACTTC. Its translation is CASSLIGDAQYF. V gene TRBV13 combines with J gene TRBJ2-7; unclear D gene. V was clipped by 2 bases and J by 9 bases, with 11 bases between them. The germline V gene encodes CDR1 PRHDT and CDR2 FYEKMQ (reference sequence). The CDR3 extends over 12 amino acids.

This chain links TRBV29-1 with TRBJ2-1, with no clear D. Trimming removed 4 bases at V and 0 bases at J, with 16 bases between. Germline V gives CDR1 SQVTM, CDR2 ANQGSEA. This CDR3 contains 16 residues. Written as DNA, the CDR3 is TGCAGCGTTGTTAGTGGTGCGGAGAGCTCCTACAATGAGCAGTTCTTC. It yields the protein CSVVSGAESSYNEQFF.

The V call is TRBV6-4, the J call TRBJ2-1; 8 positions agree with TRBD2. The CDR3 loop spans 16 amino acids. CDR1 and CDR2 (germline): MRHNA, SNTAGT. V gave up 5 bases and J gave up 6 bases; unmatched junction bases: 12. The CDR3 bases are TGTGCCAGCAGTCTCCTTCTAGCGGGTGAGTTCAATGAGCAGTTCTTC. It codes for CASSLLLAGEFNEQFF.

The gene calls are TRBV6-5 and TRBJ2-3, with TRBD2 as a possible D gene (5 bases). Trimming took off 2 bases at V and 4 bases at J, with 13 bases between the two ends. The CDR3 consists of 15 residues. CDR1 and CDR2 (germline): MNHEY, SVGAGI. CDR3 sequence reads: CASSYGQRRADTQYF. Here the CDR3 DNA reads TGTGCCAGCAGTTACGGGCAGAGGCGGGCAGATACGCAGTATTTT.

The chain links TRBV28 to TRBJ1-2, with D possibly matching TRBD1 (6 bases). Germline CDR1 is MDHEN and CDR2 is SYDVKM. This CDR3 has 16 amino acids. V shed 4 bases and J shed 3 bases, with 18 bases lying between them. The DNA for the CDR3 is TGTGCCAGCAGTTATGCCTCCGGCAGGGGCGACTATGGCTACACCTTC. Its translation: CASSYASGRGDYGYTF.

As for this clone: Other DNA sequences of this sample code for an identical CDR3. The chain joins TRBV28 to TRBJ2-3, with D unclear. Germline lookup yields CDR1 MDHEN and CDR2 SYDVKM. V shed 4 bases and J shed 2 bases, with 4 bases lying between them. This CDR3 spans 12 amino acids. CDR3 protein: CASSSLTDTQYF. The DNA for the CDR3 is TGTGCCAGCAGTTCCCTCACAGATACGCAGTATTTT.

V usage is TRBV7-6 and J usage is TRBJ2-3; 11 nucleotides align to TRBD1. CDR1 and CDR2 from the germline V gene are SGHVS and FNYEAQ. CDR3 length: 16 residues. The V segment lost 5 bases and the J segment 5 bases; nucleotides outside the gene matches: 9. CDR3 DNA: TGTGCCAGCAGCCCGATCTCGGACAGGGGGCGAGATACGCAGTATTTT. Protein sequence: CASSPISDRGRDTQYF.

This sequence joins TRBV28 and TRBJ1-2; weak D call: TRBD1 (6 bases). The germline V and J ends were trimmed by 7 bases and 6 bases, with 18 bases remaining between them. This CDR3 has 14 residues. The germline V gene has CDR1 MDHEN and CDR2 SYDVKM. For the CDR3, the DNA is TGTGCCAGCATGGAAGCAGGGGTTGTTAATGGCTACACCTTC. It encodes CASMEAGVVNGYTF.

The rearrangement uses TRBV6-1 and TRBJ1-1; 7 bases line up with TRBD1. The CDR3 contains 13 residues. Trimming at V came to 10 bases and at J to 10 bases, leaving 15 bases not matched to a gene. The V gene's germline CDR1 is MNHNS and CDR2 SASEGT. The CDR3 sequence is CAIRSRGDPAAFF. The CDR3 DNA sequence: TGTGCCATCAGAAGCAGGGGGGACCCGGCAGCTTTCTTT.

The chain joins TRBV6-6 to TRBJ2-6; 7 nucleotides match TRBD2. The V segment lost 5 bases and the J segment 2 bases; nucleotides outside the gene matches: 6. Germline loops: CDR1 MNHNY, CDR2 SVGAGI (reference sequence). The CDR3 is made up of 16 amino acids. CDR3 bases: TGTGCCAGCAGTCAGCCCGGGGGGACTGGGGCCAACGTCCTGACTTTC. Translating it yields CASSQPGGTGANVLTF.

The rearrangement uses TRBV5-1 and TRBJ2-5; 15 bases map to TRBD2. The J call is uncertain, as TRBJ2-7 better fits the DNA end. Germline CDR1 and CDR2: SGHRS and YFSETQ. The CDR3 is 17 residues long. CDR3 coding DNA: TGCGCCAGCAGCTCGGGACTAGCGGGGGGATCCTCCTACGAGCAGTACTTC. This translates into CASSSGLAGGSSYEQYF.

The chain employs TRBV9 and TRBJ2-5; D unresolved. CDR3 length equals 14 residues. Trimming cost V 6 bases and J 5 bases, with 17 bases left between them. Germline V gene sequence: CDR1 SGDLS, CDR2 YYNGEE. The CDR3 reads CASNQGTSRETQYF. In DNA, the CDR3 is TGTGCCAGCAACCAAGGAACTTCGCGGGAGACCCAGTACTTC.

V usage is TRBV5-1 and J usage is TRBJ2-3; D not resolved. The CDR3 is 14 residues long. The germline CDR1 and CDR2 sequences are SGHRS and YFSETQ. The V gene lost 0 bases and the J gene lost 4 bases, with 9 bases spanning the gap. This CDR3 reads CASSLAPGPDTQYF. CDR3 DNA sequence: TGCGCCAGCAGCTTGGCGCCAGGTCCAGATACGCAGTATTTT.

The J gene is TRBJ1-1, the V gene TRBV2, with D maybe TRBD1 (6 bases). Trimming removed 3 bases from V and 7 bases from J, with 18 bases in between. The germline V gene has CDR1 SNHLY and CDR2 FYNNEI. This CDR3 is 15 amino acids long. As DNA, the CDR3 is TGTGCCAGCAGTGAGCGGGGGGCTGAACTCGGTGAAGCTTTCTTT. The encoded protein is CASSERGAELGEAFF.

V and J are TRBV11-1 and TRBJ1-2; weak D call: TRBD1 (6 bases). From germline, CDR1 is SGHAT and CDR2 FQDESV (reference sequence). V lost 4 bases, J lost 2 bases, and 8 bases lay in between. CDR3 size: 13 residues. The CDR3 loop reads CASSSQGNYGYTF. CDR3 DNA: TGTGCCAGCAGCTCACAGGGAAACTATGGCTACACCTTC.

The chain joins TRBV19 to TRBJ1-5, with D unclear. The V end was cut by 6 bases, the J end by 0 bases, with 12 bases between. Per germline, CDR1 LNHDA and CDR2 SQIVND (reference sequence). The CDR3 runs to 15 residues. The CDR3 reads CASSPTGDSNQPQHF. CDR3 nucleotides: TGTGCCAGTAGCCCCACGGGTGATAGCAATCAGCCCCAGCATTTT. The complete variable domain, with remaining parts taken from reference TRBV19 and TRBJ1-5, reads DGGITQSPKYLFRKEGQNVTLSCEQNLNHDAMYWYRQDPGQGLRLIYYSQIVNDFQKGDIAEGYSVSREKKESFPLTVTSAQKNPTAFYLCASSPTGDSNQPQHFGDGTRLSIL.

The gene calls are TRBV18 and TRBJ2-7, with D possibly matching TRBD1 (6 bases). The CDR3 contains 13 residues. Trimming took 6 bases from V and 5 from J, leaving 14 bases between them. Germline loops: CDR1 KGHSH, CDR2 LQKENI. DNA for the CDR3: TGTGCCAGCTCGCTAGGACAGCTTAACGAGCAGTACTTC. It encodes CASSLGQLNEQYF.